This is a list of T cell receptor beta chains from one sample in a study of CD8 T cells in ankylosing spondylitis. TCRdb reanalysed the 5' RACE reads using MiXCR and keeps one entry per CDR3 protein. Here the sample spans a few hundred thousand distinct CDR3 sequences, roughly 13% being singletons. Material for sequencing was blood, either unsorted or a sorted T cell fraction (not recorded which). Receptors were obtained from a male donor with ankylosing spondylitis. Both conserved end residues are part of each CDR3. Clone size is shown for a subset of rows, as once, few, many or a class of expanded clone.

clone size: many; V gene: TRBV10-3; J gene: TRBJ2-1; CDR3 protein: CAISEGLAGDNEQFF
clone size: many; V gene: TRBV7-2; J gene: TRBJ1-2; CDR3 protein: CASSPGTGGGYGYTF
clone size: -; V gene: TRBV19; J gene: TRBJ1-6; CDR3 protein: CASSGQPVAALNSPLHF
clone size: few; V gene: TRBV4-2; J gene: TRBJ2-1; CDR3 protein: CASSQDQRREQFF
clone size: many; V gene: TRBV11-2; J gene: TRBJ2-1; CDR3 protein: CASSSFVFNEQFF
clone size: many; V gene: TRBV11-2; J gene: TRBJ1-5; CDR3 protein: CASSLQGGTNQPQHF
clone size: -; V gene: TRBV18; J gene: TRBJ2-7; CDR3 protein: CASSPRQEAYEQYF
clone size: -; V gene: TRBV11-2; J gene: TRBJ1-1; CDR3 protein: CASSFTGRTTEAFF
clone size: -; V gene: TRBV24-1; J gene: TRBJ1-6; CDR3 protein: CATSSGRVNSPLHF
clone size: few; V gene: TRBV3-1; J gene: TRBJ2-3; CDR3 protein: CASTPDFPEADTQYF
clone size: many; V gene: TRBV5-1; J gene: TRBJ1-4; CDR3 protein: CASSLTGGNEKLFF
clone size: -; V gene: TRBV2; J gene: TRBJ1-1; CDR3 protein: CASSETLTRNTEAFF
clone size: many; V gene: TRBV2; J gene: TRBJ2-1; CDR3 protein: CASKGLAGKPEQFF
clone size: -; V gene: TRBV20-1; J gene: TRBJ1-1; CDR3 protein: CSARETGTGFTEAFF
clone size: many; V gene: TRBV5-1; J gene: TRBJ1-1; CDR3 protein: CASSLVQGGTEAFF
clone size: many; V gene: TRBV4-2; J gene: TRBJ2-3; CDR3 protein: CASSQGGASTDTQYF
clone size: -; V gene: TRBV7-2; J gene: TRBJ2-7; CDR3 protein: CASSLANSYEQYF
clone size: many; V gene: TRBV20-1; J gene: TRBJ2-3; CDR3 protein: CSARDWSVDTQYF
clone size: -; V gene: TRBV5-1; J gene: TRBJ2-5; CDR3 protein: CASSLASGRSQETQYF
clone size: many; V gene: TRBV6-1; J gene: TRBJ1-2; CDR3 protein: CASSVVGATNYGYTF
clone size: few; V gene: TRBV7-9; J gene: TRBJ2-5; CDR3 protein: CASSSSETTTTETQYF
clone size: -; V gene: TRBV5-5; J gene: TRBJ2-2; CDR3 protein: CASSLKYTGELFF
clone size: -; V gene: TRBV29-1; J gene: TRBJ2-1; CDR3 protein: CSVLLAIVNEQFF